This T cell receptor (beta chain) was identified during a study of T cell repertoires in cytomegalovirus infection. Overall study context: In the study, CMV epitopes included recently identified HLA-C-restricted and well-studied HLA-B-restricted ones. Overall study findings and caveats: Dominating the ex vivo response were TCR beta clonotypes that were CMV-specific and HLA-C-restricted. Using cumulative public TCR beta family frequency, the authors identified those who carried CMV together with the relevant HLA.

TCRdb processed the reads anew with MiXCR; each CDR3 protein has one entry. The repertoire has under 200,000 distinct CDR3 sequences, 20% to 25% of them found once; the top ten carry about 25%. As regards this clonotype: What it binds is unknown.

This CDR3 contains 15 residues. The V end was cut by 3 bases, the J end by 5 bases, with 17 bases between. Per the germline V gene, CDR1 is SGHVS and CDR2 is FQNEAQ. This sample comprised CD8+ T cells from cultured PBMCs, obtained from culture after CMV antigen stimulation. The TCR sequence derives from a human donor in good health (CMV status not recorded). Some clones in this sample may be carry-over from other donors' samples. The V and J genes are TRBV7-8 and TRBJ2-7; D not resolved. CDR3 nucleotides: TGTGCCAGCAGCTTTGTTGTTGCTAAGTCGGACGAGCAGTACTTC. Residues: CASSFVVAKSDEQYF.